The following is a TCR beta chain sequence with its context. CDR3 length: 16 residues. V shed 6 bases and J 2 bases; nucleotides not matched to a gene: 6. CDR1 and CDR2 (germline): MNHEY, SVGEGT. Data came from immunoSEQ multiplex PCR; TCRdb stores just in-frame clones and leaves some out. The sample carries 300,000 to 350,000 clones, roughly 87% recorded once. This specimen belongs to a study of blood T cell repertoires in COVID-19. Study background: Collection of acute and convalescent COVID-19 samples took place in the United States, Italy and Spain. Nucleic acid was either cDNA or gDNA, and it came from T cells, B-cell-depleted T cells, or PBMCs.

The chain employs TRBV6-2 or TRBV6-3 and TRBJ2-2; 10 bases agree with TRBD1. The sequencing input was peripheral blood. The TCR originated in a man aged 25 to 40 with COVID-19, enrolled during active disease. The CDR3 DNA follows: TGTGCCAGCAGATACGGACAGGGGGGAAACACCGGGGAGCTGTTTTTT. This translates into CASRYGQGGNTGELFF.